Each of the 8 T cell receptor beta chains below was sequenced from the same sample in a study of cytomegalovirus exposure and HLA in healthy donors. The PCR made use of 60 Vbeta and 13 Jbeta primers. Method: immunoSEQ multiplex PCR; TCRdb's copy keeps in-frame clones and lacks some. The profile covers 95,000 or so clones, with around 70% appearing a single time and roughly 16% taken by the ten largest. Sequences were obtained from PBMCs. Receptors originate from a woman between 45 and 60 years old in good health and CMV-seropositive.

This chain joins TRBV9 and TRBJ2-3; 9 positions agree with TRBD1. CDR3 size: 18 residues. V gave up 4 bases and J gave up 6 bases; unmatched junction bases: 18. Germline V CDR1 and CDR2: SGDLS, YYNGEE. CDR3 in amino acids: CASSHSTLQGASPDTQYF. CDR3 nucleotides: TGTGCCAGCAGCCATTCTACCCTACAGGGGGCGAGTCCCGATACGCAGTATTTT.

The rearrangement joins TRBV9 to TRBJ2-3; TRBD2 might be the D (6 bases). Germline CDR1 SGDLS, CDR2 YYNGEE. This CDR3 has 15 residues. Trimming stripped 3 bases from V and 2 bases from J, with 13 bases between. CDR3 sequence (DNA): TGTGCCAGCAGCGCCTGGGACTTGCCCACAGATACGCAGTATTTT. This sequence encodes CASSAWDLPTDTQYF.

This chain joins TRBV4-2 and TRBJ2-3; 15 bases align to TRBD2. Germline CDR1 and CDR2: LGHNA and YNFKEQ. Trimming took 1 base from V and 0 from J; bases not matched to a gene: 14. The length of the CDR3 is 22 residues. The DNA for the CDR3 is TGTGCCAGCAGCCAAGTCGGACTAGCGGGAGGGCTTAGGGTCCGTAGCACAGATACGCAGTATTTT. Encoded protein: CASSQVGLAGGLRVRSTDTQYF.

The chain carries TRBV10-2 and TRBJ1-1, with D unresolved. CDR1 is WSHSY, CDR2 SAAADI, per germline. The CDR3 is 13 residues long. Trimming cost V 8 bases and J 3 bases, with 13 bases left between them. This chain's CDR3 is CASRGLSDTEAFF. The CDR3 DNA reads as TGCGCCAGCCGCGGACTCTCGGACACTGAAGCTTTCTTT.

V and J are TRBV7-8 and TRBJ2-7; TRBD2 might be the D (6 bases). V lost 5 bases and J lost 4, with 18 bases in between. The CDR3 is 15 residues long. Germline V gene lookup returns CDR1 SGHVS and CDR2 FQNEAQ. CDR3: CASSPFAGSGYEQYF. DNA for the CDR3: TGTGCCAGCAGCCCCTTCGCGGGGAGTGGGTACGAGCAGTACTTC.

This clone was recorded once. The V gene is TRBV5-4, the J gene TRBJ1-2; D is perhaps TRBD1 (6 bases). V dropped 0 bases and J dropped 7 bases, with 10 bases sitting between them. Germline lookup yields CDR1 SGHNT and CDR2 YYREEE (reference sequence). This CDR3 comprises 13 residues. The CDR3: CASSLAGGAGYTF. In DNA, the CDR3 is TGTGCCAGCAGCTTGGCCGGGGGGGCTGGCTACACCTTC. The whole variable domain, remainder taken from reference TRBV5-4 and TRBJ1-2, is ETGVTQSPTHLIKTRGQQVTLRCSSQSGHNTVSWYQQALGQGPQFIFQYYREEENGRGNFPPRFSGLQFPNYSSELNVNALELDDSALYLCASSLAGGAGYTFGSGTRLTVV.

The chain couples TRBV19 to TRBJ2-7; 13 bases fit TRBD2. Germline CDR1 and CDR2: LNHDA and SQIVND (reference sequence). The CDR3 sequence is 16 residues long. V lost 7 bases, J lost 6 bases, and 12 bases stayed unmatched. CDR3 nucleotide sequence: TGTGCCAGTAAGGAATGGGGGACTAGCGGGGACGGCGAGCAGTACTTC. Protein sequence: CASKEWGTSGDGEQYF.

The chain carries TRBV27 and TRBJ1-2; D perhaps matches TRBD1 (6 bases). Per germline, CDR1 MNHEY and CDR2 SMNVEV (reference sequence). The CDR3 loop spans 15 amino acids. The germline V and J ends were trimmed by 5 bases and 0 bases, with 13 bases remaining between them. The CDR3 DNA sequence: TGTGCCAGCAGTCCCTGGGACAAGCCTAACTATGGCTACACCTTC. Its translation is CASSPWDKPNYGYTF.